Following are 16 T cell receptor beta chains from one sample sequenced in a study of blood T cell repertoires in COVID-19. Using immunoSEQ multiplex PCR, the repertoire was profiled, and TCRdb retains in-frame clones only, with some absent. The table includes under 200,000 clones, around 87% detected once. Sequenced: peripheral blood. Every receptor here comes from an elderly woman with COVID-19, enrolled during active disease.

CDR3 region: CASSFTGGREKLFF. The DNA for the CDR3 is TGTGCCAGCAGCTTCACAGGGGGGAGGGAAAAACTGTTTTTT. This chain links TRBV5-4 with TRBJ1-4; 8 nucleotides align to TRBD1. The CDR3 consists of 14 residues. Germline V CDR1 and CDR2: SGHNT, YYREEE (reference sequence). Unmatched junction bases numbered 5, after V lost 2 bases and J lost 8 bases.

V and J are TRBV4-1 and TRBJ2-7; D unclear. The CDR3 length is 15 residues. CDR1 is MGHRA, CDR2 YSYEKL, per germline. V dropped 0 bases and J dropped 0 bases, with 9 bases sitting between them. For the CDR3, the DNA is TGCGCCAGCAGCCAAGAGGTGTCCAGCTCCTACGAGCAGTACTTC. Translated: CASSQEVSSSYEQYF.

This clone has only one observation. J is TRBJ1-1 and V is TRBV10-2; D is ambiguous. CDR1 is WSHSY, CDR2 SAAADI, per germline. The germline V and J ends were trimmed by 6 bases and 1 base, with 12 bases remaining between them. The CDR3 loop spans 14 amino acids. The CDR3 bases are TGCGCCAGCAGGTACGGGGTGGAGAACACTGAAGCTTTCTTT. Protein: CASRYGVENTEAFF.

The CDR3 sequence: CASSYSRTSDEQYF. As DNA, the CDR3 is TGTGCCAGCAGTTACTCGAGGACTAGCGACGAGCAGTACTTC. The chain carries TRBV6-5 and TRBJ2-7; 9 bases agree with TRBD2. The CDR3 spans 14 residues. Germline CDR1 MNHEY, CDR2 SVGAGI. Trimming took 0 bases from V and 5 from J; bases not matched to a gene: 2.

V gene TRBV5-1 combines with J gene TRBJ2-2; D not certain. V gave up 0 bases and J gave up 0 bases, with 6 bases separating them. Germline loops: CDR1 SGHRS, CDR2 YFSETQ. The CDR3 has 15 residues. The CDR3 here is CASSLASPNTGELFF. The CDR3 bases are TGCGCCAGCAGCTTGGCCTCTCCGAACACCGGGGAGCTGTTTTTT.

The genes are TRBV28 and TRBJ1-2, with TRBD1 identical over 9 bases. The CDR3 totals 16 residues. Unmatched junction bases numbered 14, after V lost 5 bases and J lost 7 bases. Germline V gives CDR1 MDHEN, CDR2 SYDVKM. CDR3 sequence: CASSQQKTGGNRGYTF. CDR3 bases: TGTGCCAGCAGTCAGCAAAAGACAGGGGGGAACCGTGGCTACACCTTC.

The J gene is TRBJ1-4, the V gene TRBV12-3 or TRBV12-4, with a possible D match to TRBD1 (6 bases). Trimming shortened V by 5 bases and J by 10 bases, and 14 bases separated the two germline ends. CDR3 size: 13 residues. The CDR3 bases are TGTGCCAGCAGTCGAGGACAGCAAGGAAAACTGTTTTTT. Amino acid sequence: CASSRGQQGKLFF.

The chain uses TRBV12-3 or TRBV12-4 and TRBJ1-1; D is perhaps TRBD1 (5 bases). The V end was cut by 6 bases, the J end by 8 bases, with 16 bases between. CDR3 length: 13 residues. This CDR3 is CASSPGGRKEAFF. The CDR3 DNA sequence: TGTGCCAGCAGCCCGGGGGGACGGAAAGAAGCTTTCTTT.

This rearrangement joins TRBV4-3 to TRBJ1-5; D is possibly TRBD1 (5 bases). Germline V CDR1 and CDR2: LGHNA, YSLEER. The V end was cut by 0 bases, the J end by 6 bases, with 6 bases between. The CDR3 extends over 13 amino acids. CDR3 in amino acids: CASSQDRGQPQHF. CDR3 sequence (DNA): TGCGCCAGCAGCCAAGATAGGGGTCAGCCCCAGCATTTT.

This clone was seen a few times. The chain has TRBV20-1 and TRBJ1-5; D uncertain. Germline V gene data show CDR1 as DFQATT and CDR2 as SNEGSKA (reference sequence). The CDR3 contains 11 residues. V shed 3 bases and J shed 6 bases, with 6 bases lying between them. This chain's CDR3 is CSASDGQPQHF. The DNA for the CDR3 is TGCAGTGCTAGTGACGGTCAGCCCCAGCATTTT.

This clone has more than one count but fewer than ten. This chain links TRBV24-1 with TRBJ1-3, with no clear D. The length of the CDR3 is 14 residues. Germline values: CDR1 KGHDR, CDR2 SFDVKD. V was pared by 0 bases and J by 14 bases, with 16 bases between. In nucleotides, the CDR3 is TGTGCCACCAGTGATTTGCTAGTCGGCAGGACTTTATATTTT. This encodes CATSDLLVGRTLYF.

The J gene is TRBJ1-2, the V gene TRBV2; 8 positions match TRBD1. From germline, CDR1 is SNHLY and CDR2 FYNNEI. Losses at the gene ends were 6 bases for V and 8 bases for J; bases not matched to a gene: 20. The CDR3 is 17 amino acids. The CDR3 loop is CASSQDRVLAPARGYTF. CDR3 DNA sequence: TGTGCCAGCAGCCAGGACAGGGTTCTTGCGCCAGCCCGGGGCTACACCTTC.

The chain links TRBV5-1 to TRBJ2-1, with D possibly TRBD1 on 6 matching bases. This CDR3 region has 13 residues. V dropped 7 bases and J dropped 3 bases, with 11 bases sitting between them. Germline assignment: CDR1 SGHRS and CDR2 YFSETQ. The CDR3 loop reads CASGLDSYNEQFF. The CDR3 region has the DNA TGCGCCAGCGGTTTGGACAGCTACAATGAGCAGTTCTTC.

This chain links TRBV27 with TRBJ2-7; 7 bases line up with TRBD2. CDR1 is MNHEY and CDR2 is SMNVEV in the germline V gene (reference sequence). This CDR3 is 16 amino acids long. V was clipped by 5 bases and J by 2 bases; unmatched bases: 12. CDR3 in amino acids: CASSQTLAVRPYEQYF. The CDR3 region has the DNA TGTGCCAGCAGTCAAACTCTAGCGGTAAGACCCTACGAGCAGTACTTC.

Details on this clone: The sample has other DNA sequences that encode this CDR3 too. The CDR3 region is CASSYSSGSYNEQFF. DNA of the CDR3: TGTGCCAGCAGTTACAGTAGCGGGAGCTACAATGAGCAGTTCTTC. V is TRBV6-5 and J is TRBJ2-1; TRBD2 agrees at 9 bases. From germline, CDR1 is MNHEY and CDR2 SVGAGI. The V and J ends lost 2 bases and 3 bases, in that order; junction bases with no gene match: 2. The CDR3 loop spans 15 amino acids.

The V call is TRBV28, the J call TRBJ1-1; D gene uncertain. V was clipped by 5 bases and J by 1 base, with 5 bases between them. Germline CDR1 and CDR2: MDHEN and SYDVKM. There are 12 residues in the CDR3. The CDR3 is CASSAGNTEAFF. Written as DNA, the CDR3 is TGTGCCAGCAGTGCAGGGAACACTGAAGCTTTCTTT.